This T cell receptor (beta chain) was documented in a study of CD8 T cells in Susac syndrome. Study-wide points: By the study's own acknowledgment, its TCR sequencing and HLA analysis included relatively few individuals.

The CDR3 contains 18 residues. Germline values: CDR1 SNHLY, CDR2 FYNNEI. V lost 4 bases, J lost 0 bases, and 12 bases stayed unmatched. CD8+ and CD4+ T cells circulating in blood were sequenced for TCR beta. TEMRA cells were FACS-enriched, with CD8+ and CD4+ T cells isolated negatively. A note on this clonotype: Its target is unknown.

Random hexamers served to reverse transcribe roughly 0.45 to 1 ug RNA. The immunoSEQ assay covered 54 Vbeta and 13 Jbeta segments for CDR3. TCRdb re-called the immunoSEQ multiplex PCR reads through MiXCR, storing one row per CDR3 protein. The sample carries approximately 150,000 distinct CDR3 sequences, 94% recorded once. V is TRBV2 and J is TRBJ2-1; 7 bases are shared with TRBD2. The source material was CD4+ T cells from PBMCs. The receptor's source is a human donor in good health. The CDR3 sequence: CASSVSVAGMSSYNEQFF. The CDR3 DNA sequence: TGTGCCAGCAGTGTATCGGTAGCGGGCATGAGCTCCTACAATGAGCAGTTCTTC.